This T cell receptor (beta chain) was sequenced for a study of blood T cells in healthy people across ages (dated by TCRdb to between 2015 and 2016). For the wider study: In model experiments, template switching captured roughly one uniquely barcoded TCR beta cDNA molecule for every two T cells. Four age groups were formed from the donors: young (average approximately 15 years), middle-aged (approximately 39), aged (about 62) and long-lived (about 80). Age-related changes in TCR beta repertoire diversity were measured in the study by deep sequencing normalized with unique cDNA molecular identifiers. The study analyzed two additional independent replicas of 1 million unique cDNA reads from the same blood draw for two donors, one aged 18 to 29 and one aged 80 or older. To avoid experimental bias, donors of different ages were distributed randomly across sequencing lanes. What the work shows at the level of the full study, not this receptor alone: Total diversity estimates from one million sequenced T cells were considered lower bounds and underestimates. Because donor CMV infection status was unknown, age-related changes in expanded clonotypes were potentially confounded. Since profiling was done on bulk unsorted PBMCs, naive and antigen-experienced compartments could not be conclusively compared. Compared with the aged group, the long-lived group had more naive CD4+ T cells, fewer expanded clones and increased TCR diversity, a pattern suggesting age selection. The percentage of naive T cells measured by flow cytometry correlated strongly with observed TCR beta diversity. Observed TCR beta diversity per million T cells fell roughly linearly with age, and a significant reduction was already apparent by age about 43.

The donors were 40 or so Caucasian individuals from Russia, aged 6 to 90 years, who were systemically healthy. Each donor gave approximately 9.4 milliliters of peripheral blood, drawn into EDTA-treated Vacutainer tubes. Ficoll-Paque density-gradient centrifugation was used to isolate PBMCs, with at least 6.5 million per sample. Total RNA was extracted from PBMCs with Trizol reagent, with at least 5.5 micrograms obtained per sample. For every donor, flow cytometry on a PBMC aliquot measured the percentage of naive CD45RAhigh/CD27high T cells. Library preparation used 5' RACE. The run used an Illumina HiSeq 2500. A second PCR of about 6 to 11 cycles was performed with a sample-barcoded 5' primer and a J-beta primer mix. A template-switch 5' adaptor carrying 12 random nucleotides introduced a unique molecular identifier onto each TCR beta cDNA molecule. At least 2.5 million CDR3-containing paired-end reads were obtained from each sample. First-strand cDNA was synthesized from all RNA with the Mint cDNA synthesis kit, primed by a TRBC-specific oligonucleotide. Following uracil-DNA glycosylase treatment, all cDNA underwent a first 18-cycle PCR with the universal primers M1SS and BC2_uni_R. The study's own analysis went as follows. For normalization, 1 million high-quality reads were randomly selected from each sample, with every read carrying a distinct molecular identifier. Instead of being binned into consensus sequences, reads that shared molecular identifiers were thrown out. MiTCR, set to a Q25 quality threshold and the strictest error-elimination algorithm, was used for CDR3 identification, clonotype clustering and error correction. A nonparametric unseen species model with Euler transformation was used to estimate a lower bound on total TCR beta diversity. TCRdb reanalyzed the raw reads on its own, using fastp at Q25 for trimming and MiXCR for clone calling, and kept in-frame beta chains. Here each entry gathers all rows of one CDR3 protein and keeps the most common genes and DNA. The V and J calls and clone size come from TCRdb's table, not from the authors' own analysis. The sample table contains almost 800,000 distinct CDR3 sequences; only one count was recorded for about three fifths of them. The ten largest make up roughly 22% of the sample.

A word on this clonotype: Its specific antigen is unknown. Base qualities are not provided; no much larger clone lies one nucleotide away.

After removal of 3 bases from V and 5 bases from J, the junction retains 4 bases not matched to a gene. Reading from cysteine to phenylalanine, the CDR3 counts 13 amino acids. The retained sequence is limited to the CDR3, 39 bases, with the frame set at the first base. Based on the germline V gene, the CDR1 and CDR2 sequences are SGHRS and YFSETQ. The chain uses TRBV5-1 and TRBJ2-5, with 7 bases aligning to TRBD1. The source material was blood. This receptor was taken from a man younger than 40 in good health. The base sequence is TGCGCCAGCAGCTCCGGACAGGAGGAGACCCAGTACTTC. It is translated as CASSSGQEETQYF. Reference TRBV5-1 and TRBJ2-5 proteins supply the regions before and after the CDR3; the full variable domain is: KAGVTQTPRYLIKTRGQQVTLSCSPISGHRSVSWYQQTPGQGLQFLFEYFSETQRNKGNFPGRFSGRQFSNSRSEMNVSTLELGDSALYLCASSSGQEETQYFGPGTRLLVL.